Presented here are 29 T cell receptor beta chains from one specimen sequenced in a study of PD-L1 blockade in urothelial cancer. Assay: immunoSEQ multiplex PCR; the TCRdb copy retains only in-frame clones and omits some. The sample lists approximately 110,000 clones, approximately 85% occurring once. This specimen consisted of PBMCs, obtained around atezolizumab (anti-PD-L1) treatment. The origin of the receptors is a man aged 50 to 59 with urothelial cancer.

The rearrangement uses TRBV5-1 and TRBJ2-1; 11 positions agree with TRBD2. The V gene's germline CDR1 is SGHRS and CDR2 YFSETQ. V shed 5 bases and J 6 bases; nucleotides not matched to a gene: 7. This CDR3 comprises 15 residues. The CDR3 region is CASRTQTSGANEQFF. The DNA for the CDR3 is TGCGCCAGCAGAACCCAGACTAGCGGGGCCAATGAGCAGTTCTTC.

The chain joins TRBV10-2 to TRBJ1-5; a weak D match, TRBD1 (6 bases). Trimming pared 4 bases from V and 6 bases from J, leaving 19 bases between. The CDR3 extends over 16 amino acids. Looked up from germline, CDR1 is WSHSY and CDR2 is SAAADI. The chain's CDR3 is CASSVGRGFNGQPQHF. The CDR3 bases are TGCGCCAGCAGTGTGGGCAGGGGATTTAATGGTCAGCCCCAGCATTTT.

The chain links TRBV9 to TRBJ2-7, with D possibly being TRBD1 (6 bases). V lost 0 bases, J lost 4 bases, and 14 bases lay in between. The length of the CDR3 is 15 residues. Germline V lookup: CDR1 SGDLS, CDR2 YYNGEE. The CDR3 DNA is TGTGCCAGCAGCGTAGCCGGGACAAAGGGTTACGAGCAGTACTTC. It codes for CASSVAGTKGYEQYF.

V is TRBV18 and J is TRBJ2-5; D gene ambiguous. Trimming removed 1 base at V and 3 bases at J, with 9 bases between. Germline loops: CDR1 KGHSH, CDR2 LQKENI. The CDR3 is 14 residues long. The CDR3 bases are TGTGCCAGCTCACCACGGCCCCAAAAAGAGACCCAGTACTTC. Protein product: CASSPRPQKETQYF.

The V and J genes are TRBV5-1 and TRBJ1-1; 12 nucleotides agree with TRBD1. The CDR3 consists of 16 residues. With V trimmed by 6 bases and J by 4 bases, 10 bases remained unmatched. Germline CDR1 is SGHRS and CDR2 is YFSETQ. The CDR3 bases are TGCGCCAGCATTGGGGGGACAGGGGGCGCGTTCACTGAAGCTTTCTTT. Translation gives CASIGGTGGAFTEAFF.

The J gene is TRBJ2-5, the V gene TRBV9; D perhaps matches TRBD1 (6 bases). Germline V gene sequence: CDR1 SGDLS, CDR2 YYNGEE. The length of the CDR3 is 15 residues. V was shortened by 4 bases and J by 1 base, with 14 bases between the two germline ends. CDR3 in DNA: TGTGCCAGCAGCCCCCAGGGACACCTCCAAGAGACCCAGTACTTC. This gives the protein CASSPQGHLQETQYF.

The rearrangement uses TRBV28 and TRBJ1-1, with D unclear. The germline CDR1 and CDR2 sequences are MDHEN and SYDVKM. The CDR3 totals 14 residues. Trimming took off 5 bases at V and 0 bases at J, with 10 bases between the two ends. The chain's CDR3 is CASSPTLVNTEAFF. CDR3 sequence (DNA): TGTGCCAGCAGTCCGACTCTGGTGAACACTGAAGCTTTCTTT.

This clone was picked up one time. The chain uses TRBV9 and TRBJ2-1; the match to TRBD2 covers 13 bases. The CDR3 has 15 amino acids. Trimming cost V 2 bases and J 12 bases; bases outside gene matches: 8. Per germline, CDR1 SGDLS and CDR2 YYNGEE. CDR3 region: CASSVGLAGVGRQFF. The CDR3, as DNA: TGTGCCAGCAGCGTTGGACTAGCGGGAGTAGGAAGGCAGTTCTTC.

The CDR3 DNA reads TGCGCCAGCAGCTTGCAGTCGTCAGGGCTCGAAAAACTGTTTTTT. Translating gives CASSLQSSGLEKLFF. The rearrangement links TRBV5-1 to TRBJ1-4; D is perhaps TRBD1 (5 bases). Trimming took off 1 base at V and 8 bases at J, with 15 bases between the two ends. CDR1 and CDR2 from the germline V gene are SGHRS and YFSETQ. This CDR3 region has 15 residues. The complete variable domain, with remaining parts taken from reference TRBV5-1 and TRBJ1-4, reads KAGVTQTPRYLIKTRGQQVTLSCSPISGHRSVSWYQQTPGQGLQFLFEYFSETQRNKGNFPGRFSGRQFSNSRSEMNVSTLELGDSALYLCASSLQSSGLEKLFFGSGTQLSVL.

The V and J genes are TRBV5-1 and TRBJ2-7, with TRBD2 matching 8 bases. The CDR3 runs to 15 residues. Trimming removed 0 bases from V and 2 bases from J; junction bases left unmatched: 4. CDR1 and CDR2 (germline): SGHRS, YFSETQ. The chain's CDR3 is CASSLVPGGPYEQYF. The CDR3 DNA reads TGCGCCAGCAGCTTGGTGCCGGGAGGGCCCTACGAGCAGTACTTC.

The J gene is TRBJ2-1, the V gene TRBV7-2, with a possible D match to TRBD1 (5 bases). The CDR3 has 15 residues. V was shortened by 5 bases and J by 0 bases, with 11 bases between the two germline ends. Germline CDR1 reads SGHTA; CDR2 reads FQGNSA. In DNA form, the CDR3 reads TGTGCCAGCAGCAGTACAGGATACTCCTACAATGAGCAGTTCTTC. It codes for CASSSTGYSYNEQFF. Variable domain in full (rest from reference TRBV7-2 and TRBJ2-1): GAGVSQSPSNKVTEKGKDVELRCDPISGHTALYWYRQSLGQGLEFLIYFQGNSAPDKSGLPSDRFSAERTGGSVSTLTIQRTQQEDSAVYLCASSSTGYSYNEQFFGPGTRLTVL.

V gene TRBV21-1 combines with J gene TRBJ2-7; the table gives TRBD2 as D, unverified against the DNA. TRBV21-1 represents a pseudogene. The CDR3 spans 14 residues. As DNA, the CDR3 is TGTGCCAGCAGCAAAGGAGGGACTTCCTACGAGCAGTACTTC. It is translated as CASSKGGTSYEQYF.

The chain joins TRBV7-9 to TRBJ2-1; 8 nucleotides align to TRBD2. Germline loops: CDR1 SEHNR, CDR2 FQNEAQ (reference sequence). The CDR3 runs 14 residues. V trimming: 0 bases; J trimming: 7 bases; junction bases outside the gene matches: 2. The DNA of the CDR3 is TGTGCCAGCAGCTTAGCGGGACTAGTGAATGAGCAGTTCTTC. Translated, it gives CASSLAGLVNEQFF. Using reference TRBV7-9 and TRBJ2-1 for the parts outside the CDR3, the full variable domain is DTGVSQNPRHKITKRGQNVTFRCDPISEHNRLYWYRQTLGQGPEFLTYFQNEAQLEKSRLLSDRFSAERPKGSFSTLEIQRTEQGDSAMYLCASSLAGLVNEQFFGPGTRLTVL.

This rearrangement joins TRBV5-1 to TRBJ1-4; tentatively, D is TRBD1 (5 bases). The germline V and J ends were trimmed by 3 bases and 5 bases, with 17 bases remaining between them. Per the germline V gene, CDR1 is SGHRS and CDR2 is YFSETQ. The CDR3 is 16 residues long. CDR3 amino acids: CASSSWRRAGNEKLFF. CDR3 sequence (DNA): TGCGCCAGCAGCTCATGGCGTCGGGCAGGGAATGAAAAACTGTTTTTT.

The V gene is TRBV2, the J gene TRBJ2-7, with 7 positions matching TRBD2. V trimming: 3 bases; J trimming: 3 bases; junction bases outside the gene matches: 5. CDR3 size: 14 residues. Germline V CDR1 and CDR2: SNHLY, FYNNEI. This chain's CDR3 is CASSDSWGGYEQYF. The CDR3 DNA sequence: TGTGCCAGCAGTGATAGCTGGGGGGGCTACGAGCAGTACTTC.

The chain links TRBV10-3 to TRBJ1-4; TRBD1 is a possible D gene (6 bases). Germline loops: CDR1 ENHRY, CDR2 SYGVKD. Deletions cut 6 bases from V and 0 bases from J, with 23 bases between. The CDR3 contains 19 residues. For the CDR3, the DNA is TGTGCCATCAGCAACTCCCGGGACACTCGTCAAGCAACTAATGAAAAACTGTTTTTT. It specifies CAISNSRDTRQATNEKLFF.

J is TRBJ1-2 and V is TRBV28, with no clear D. The germline V gene has CDR1 MDHEN and CDR2 SYDVKM. V gave up 4 bases and J gave up 4 bases, with 7 bases separating them. CDR3 length equals 12 residues. The CDR3 reads CASSSGFYGYTF. In DNA form, the CDR3 reads TGTGCCAGCAGTTCGGGTTTCTATGGCTACACCTTC.

The CDR3 bases are TGTGCCAGCAGTGTCTTGGCGGCTGAAGCTTTCTTT. Residues: CASSVLAAEAFF. The chain combines TRBV2 with TRBJ1-1; D unclear. Germline V gene lookup returns CDR1 SNHLY and CDR2 FYNNEI. The germline V and J ends were trimmed by 4 bases and 6 bases, with 9 bases remaining between them. This CDR3 has 12 amino acids.

The chain joins TRBV5-4 to TRBJ2-2, with D perhaps matching TRBD1 (6 bases). The germline gives CDR1 SGHNT, CDR2 YYREEE (reference sequence). V lost 0 bases, J lost 6 bases, and 12 bases lay in between. This CDR3 has 15 amino acids. The CDR3 spells CASSLGQVSAGELFF. Written as DNA, the CDR3 is TGTGCCAGCAGCTTGGGACAGGTCTCCGCCGGGGAGCTGTTTTTT.

DNA for the CDR3: TGTGCCAGTAGTATAGATTGGGGCTCTAATGAGCAGTTCTTC. Translating gives CASSIDWGSNEQFF. The J gene is TRBJ2-1, the V gene TRBV19, with a tentative D call TRBD1 (5 bases). The CDR3 contains 14 residues. Germline V gene lookup returns CDR1 LNHDA and CDR2 SQIVND (reference sequence). Trimming shortened V by 0 bases and J by 7 bases, and 10 bases separated the two germline ends.

This clone appeared a single time. This chain links TRBV4-1 with TRBJ1-3, with D unresolved. There are 13 residues in the CDR3. The V gene lost 4 bases and the J gene lost 8 bases, with 12 bases spanning the gap. CDR1 and CDR2 (germline): MGHRA, YSYEKL. DNA of the CDR3: TGCGCCAGCAGCCCCGAACCGCGGGACACCATATATTTT. Its protein product is CASSPEPRDTIYF.

The chain joins TRBV7-2 to TRBJ2-7; 11 nucleotides line up with TRBD2. This CDR3 is built from 17 residues. Looked up from germline, CDR1 is SGHTA and CDR2 is FQGNSA. V was pared by 5 bases and J by 1 base, with 10 bases of the junction left unmatched. CDR3 region: CASSPTRTSGPSYEQYF. The CDR3 nucleotides read TGTGCCAGCAGCCCGACACGGACTAGCGGGCCATCCTACGAGCAGTACTTC.

This clone was seen a handful of times. V and J are TRBV6-5 and TRBJ1-1; D call uncertain. V gave up 5 bases and J gave up 1 base, with 11 bases separating them. CDR1 MNHEY and CDR2 SVGAGI come from the germline V gene. The CDR3 has 14 residues. The CDR3, as DNA: TGTGCCAGCAGTACCCTGAACAGGAACACTGAAGCTTTCTTT. This sequence encodes CASSTLNRNTEAFF.

This sequence joins TRBV18 and TRBJ1-6, with a tentative D call TRBD1 (6 bases). The germline CDR1 and CDR2 sequences are KGHSH and LQKENI. V dropped 1 base and J dropped 7 bases, with 14 bases sitting between them. The CDR3 runs to 16 residues. The CDR3 DNA follows: TGTGCCAGCTCACCACAACAGGGTGGAGAGAATTCACCCCTCCACTTT. It specifies CASSPQQGGENSPLHF.

The V and J genes are TRBV5-6 and TRBJ2-5; D uncertain. Germline-derived CDR1 and CDR2 are SGHDT and YYEEEE. Trimming pared 2 bases from V and 3 bases from J, leaving 5 bases between. This CDR3 is 12 amino acids long. The CDR3 reads CASSLIKETQYF. CDR3 DNA sequence: TGTGCCAGCAGCTTAATTAAAGAGACCCAGTACTTC.

The V call is TRBV19, the J call TRBJ1-5; possible D gene TRBD1, 6 bases. Germline lookup yields CDR1 LNHDA and CDR2 SQIVND (reference sequence). The V end lost 3 bases, the J end lost 7 bases, and 19 bases lay between the germline ends. CDR3 length: 16 amino acids. DNA of the CDR3: TGTGCCAGTAGTATCGAGGGGGTATCGGGAAGGCAGCCCCAGCATTTT. Its translation is CASSIEGVSGRQPQHF.

The chain employs TRBV5-1 and TRBJ2-1; TRBD2 aligns across 13 bases. The length of the CDR3 is 14 residues. The V gene's germline CDR1 is SGHRS and CDR2 YFSETQ. The ends lost 7 bases at V and 5 bases at J; junction bases unmatched: 3. The CDR3 reads CASQGLAGDNEQFF. CDR3 sequence (DNA): TGCGCCAGCCAAGGACTAGCGGGAGACAATGAGCAGTTCTTC.

This chain connects TRBV6-1 to TRBJ2-1; 11 positions match TRBD2. The V gene end was trimmed by 5 bases and the J gene end by 0 bases; junction bases not matched to a gene: 0. The CDR3 runs 15 residues. CDR1 and CDR2 from the germline V gene are MNHNS and SASEGT. The CDR3 reads CASSTSGSSYNEQFF. The CDR3 DNA follows: TGTGCCAGCAGTACTAGCGGGAGCTCCTACAATGAGCAGTTCTTC.

This chain links TRBV6-5 with TRBJ2-1; D remains unclear. Germline CDR1 reads MNHEY; CDR2 reads SVGAGI. The CDR3 runs 12 residues. Trimming took off 0 bases at V and 10 bases at J, with 7 bases between the two ends. CDR3 in DNA: TGTGCCAGCAGTTACTCGTTCACAGAGCAGTTCTTC. Amino acid sequence: CASSYSFTEQFF.